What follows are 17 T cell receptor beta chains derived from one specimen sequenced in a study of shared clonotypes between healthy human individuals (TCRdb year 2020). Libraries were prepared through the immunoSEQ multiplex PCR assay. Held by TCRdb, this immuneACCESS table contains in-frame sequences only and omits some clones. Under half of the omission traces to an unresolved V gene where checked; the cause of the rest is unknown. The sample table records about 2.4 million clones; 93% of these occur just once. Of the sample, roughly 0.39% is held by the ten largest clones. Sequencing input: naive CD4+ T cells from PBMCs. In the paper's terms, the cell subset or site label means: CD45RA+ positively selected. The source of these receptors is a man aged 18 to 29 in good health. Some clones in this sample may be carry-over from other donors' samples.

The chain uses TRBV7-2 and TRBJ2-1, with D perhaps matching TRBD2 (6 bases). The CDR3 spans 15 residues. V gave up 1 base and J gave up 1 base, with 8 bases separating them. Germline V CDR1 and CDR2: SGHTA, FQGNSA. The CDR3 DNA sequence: TGTGCCAGCAGCTTAGTTCGGGGGTCCTACAATGAGCAGTTCTTC. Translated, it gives CASSLVRGSYNEQFF. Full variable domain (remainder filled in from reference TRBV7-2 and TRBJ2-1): GAGVSQSPSNKVTEKGKDVELRCDPISGHTALYWYRQSLGQGLEFLIYFQGNSAPDKSGLPSDRFSAERTGGSVSTLTIQRTQQEDSAVYLCASSLVRGSYNEQFFGPGTRLTVL.

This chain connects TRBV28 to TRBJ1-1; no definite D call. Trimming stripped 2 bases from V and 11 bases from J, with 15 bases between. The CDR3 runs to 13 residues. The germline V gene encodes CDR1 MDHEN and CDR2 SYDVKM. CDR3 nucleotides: TGTGCCAGCAGTTTAGCCCCCCCGAGGGAGGCTTTCTTT. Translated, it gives CASSLAPPREAFF.

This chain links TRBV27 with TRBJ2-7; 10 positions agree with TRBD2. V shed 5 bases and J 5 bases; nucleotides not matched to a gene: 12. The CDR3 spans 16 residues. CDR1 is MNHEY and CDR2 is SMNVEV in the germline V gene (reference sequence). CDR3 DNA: TGTGCCAGCAGTCGCCTAGCGGGAGTAGGAGTCCACGAGCAGTACTTC. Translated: CASSRLAGVGVHEQYF.

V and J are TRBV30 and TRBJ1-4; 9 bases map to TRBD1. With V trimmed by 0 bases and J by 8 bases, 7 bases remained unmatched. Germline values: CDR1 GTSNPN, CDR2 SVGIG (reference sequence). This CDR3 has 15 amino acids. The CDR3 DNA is TGTGCCTGGAGTGTGCAAACAGGGGGCGGCGAAAAACTGTTTTTT. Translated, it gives CAWSVQTGGGEKLFF.

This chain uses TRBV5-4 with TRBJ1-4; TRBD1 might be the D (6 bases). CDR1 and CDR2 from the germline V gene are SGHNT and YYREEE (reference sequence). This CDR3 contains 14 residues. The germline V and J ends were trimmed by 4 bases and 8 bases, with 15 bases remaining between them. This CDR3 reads CASSLQGGEEKLFF. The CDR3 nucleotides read TGTGCCAGCAGCCTACAGGGCGGAGAAGAAAAACTGTTTTTT. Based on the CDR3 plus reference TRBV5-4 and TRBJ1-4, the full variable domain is ETGVTQSPTHLIKTRGQQVTLRCSSQSGHNTVSWYQQALGQGPQFIFQYYREEENGRGNFPPRFSGLQFPNYSSELNVNALELDDSALYLCASSLQGGEEKLFFGSGTQLSVL.

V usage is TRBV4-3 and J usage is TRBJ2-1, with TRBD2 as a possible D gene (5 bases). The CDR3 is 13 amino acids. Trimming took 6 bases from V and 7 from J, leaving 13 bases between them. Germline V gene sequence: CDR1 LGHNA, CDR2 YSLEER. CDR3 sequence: CASSLEERNEQFF. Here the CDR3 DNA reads TGCGCCAGCAGTTTGGAGGAGAGGAATGAGCAGTTCTTC.

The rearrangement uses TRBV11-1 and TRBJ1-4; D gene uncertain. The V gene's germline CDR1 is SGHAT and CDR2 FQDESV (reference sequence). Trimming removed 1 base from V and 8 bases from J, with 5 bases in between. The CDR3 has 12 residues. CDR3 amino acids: CASSLVDEKLFF. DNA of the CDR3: TGTGCCAGCAGCTTAGTAGACGAAAAACTGTTTTTT.

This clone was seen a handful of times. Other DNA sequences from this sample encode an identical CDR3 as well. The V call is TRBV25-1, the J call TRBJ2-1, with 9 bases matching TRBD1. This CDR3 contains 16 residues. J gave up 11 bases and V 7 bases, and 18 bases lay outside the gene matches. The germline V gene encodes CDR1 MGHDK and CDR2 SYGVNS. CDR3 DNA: TGTGCCAGCACCCCAGGAGGGACAGGGACGAGGAATCAGCAGTTCTTC. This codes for CASTPGGTGTRNQQFF.

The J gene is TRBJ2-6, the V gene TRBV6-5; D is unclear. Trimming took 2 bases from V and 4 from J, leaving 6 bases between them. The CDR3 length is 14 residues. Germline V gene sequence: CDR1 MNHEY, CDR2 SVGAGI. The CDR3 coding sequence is TGTGCCAGCAGTTACGAGGCCGGGGCCAACGTCCTGACTTTC. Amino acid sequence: CASSYEAGANVLTF.

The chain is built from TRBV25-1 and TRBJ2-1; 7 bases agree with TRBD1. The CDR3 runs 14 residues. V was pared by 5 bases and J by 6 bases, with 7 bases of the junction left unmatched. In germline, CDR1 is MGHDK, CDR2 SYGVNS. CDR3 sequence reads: CASSRQGRSNEQFF. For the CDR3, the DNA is TGTGCCAGCAGTCGACAGGGAAGGAGCAATGAGCAGTTCTTC.

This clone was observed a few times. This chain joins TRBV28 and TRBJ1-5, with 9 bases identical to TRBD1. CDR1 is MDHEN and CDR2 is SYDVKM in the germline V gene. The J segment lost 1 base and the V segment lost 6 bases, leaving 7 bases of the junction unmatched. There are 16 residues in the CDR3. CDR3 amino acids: CASRKRTGVSNQPQHF. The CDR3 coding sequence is TGTGCCAGCAGAAAGAGGACAGGGGTGAGCAATCAGCCCCAGCATTTT.

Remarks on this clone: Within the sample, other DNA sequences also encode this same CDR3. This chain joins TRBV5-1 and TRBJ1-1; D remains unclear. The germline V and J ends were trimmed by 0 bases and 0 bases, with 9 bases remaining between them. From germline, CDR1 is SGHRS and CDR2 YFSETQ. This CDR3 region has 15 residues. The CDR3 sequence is CASSLVGGLNTEAFF. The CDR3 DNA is TGCGCCAGCAGCTTGGTAGGAGGTCTGAACACTGAAGCTTTCTTT.

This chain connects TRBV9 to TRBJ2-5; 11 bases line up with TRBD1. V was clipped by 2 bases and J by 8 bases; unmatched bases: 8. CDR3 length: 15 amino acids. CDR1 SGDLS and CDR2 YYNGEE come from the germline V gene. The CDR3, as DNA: TGTGCCAGCAGCGTGGAAGGACAGGGGGCTCTTACCCAGTACTTC. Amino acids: CASSVEGQGALTQYF.

The CDR3 DNA is TGCGCCAGCAGTGACGGAGTGGCCGGGGAGCTGTTTTTT. Protein product: CASSDGVAGELFF. J is TRBJ2-2 and V is TRBV10-1; D uncertain. V lost 3 bases, J lost 6 bases, and 8 bases lay in between. This CDR3 has 13 residues. CDR1 is WNHNN and CDR2 is SYGVQD in the germline V gene (reference sequence).

The DNA for the CDR3 is TGTGCCAGCAGTTCCCCGCGCGCCAAAAACATTCAGTACTTC. Encoded protein: CASSSPRAKNIQYF. The chain recombines TRBV28 with TRBJ2-4; no clear D. CDR3 size: 14 residues. Germline CDR1 and CDR2: MDHEN and SYDVKM. V was clipped by 4 bases and J by 1 base, with 8 bases between them.

The CDR3 here is CASSERGLLMNTEAFF. DNA of the CDR3: TGTGCCAGCAGTGAACGGGGACTACTTATGAACACTGAAGCTTTCTTT. The V call is TRBV6-1, the J call TRBJ1-1, with D maybe TRBD1 (5 bases). The CDR3 contains 16 residues. The germline CDR1 and CDR2 sequences are MNHNS and SASEGT. Trimming removed 2 bases at V and 0 bases at J, with 13 bases between.

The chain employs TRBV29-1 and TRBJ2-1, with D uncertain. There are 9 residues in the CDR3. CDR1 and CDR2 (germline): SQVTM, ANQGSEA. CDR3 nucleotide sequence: TGCAGTACCGATAATGAGCAGTTCTTC. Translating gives CSTDNEQFF.